What follows describes a single TCR beta chain. These data originate in a study of blood T cell repertoires in COVID-19. Study information: COVID-19 samples, acute and convalescent, were from the United States, Italy and Spain. T cells, B-cell-depleted T cells, or PBMCs provided the cDNA or gDNA that served as material.

Trimming stripped 1 base from V and 3 bases from J, with 6 bases between. The CDR3 has 13 amino acids. Germline CDR1 reads SGHTA; CDR2 reads FQGTGA. TCRdb keeps only in-frame clones here, not all; method: immunoSEQ multiplex PCR. The data contain some 210,000 clones, 89% of them singletons. V gene TRBV7-3 combines with J gene TRBJ1-2; possibly TRBD1 for D (6 bases). The sample consisted of peripheral blood. The sequence derives from a woman aged 35 to 49 with acute or convalescent COVID-19. CDR3 sequence reads: CASSLNRDYGYTF. DNA for the CDR3: TGTGCCAGCAGCTTAAACAGGGACTATGGCTACACCTTC. The full variable domain, in which reference TRBV7-3 and TRBJ1-2 provide the parts outside the CDR3, is GAGVSQTPSNKVTEKGKYVELRCDPISGHTALYWYRQSLGQGPEFLIYFQGTGAADDSGLPNDRFFAVRPEGSVSTLKIQRTERGDSAVYLCASSLNRDYGYTFGSGTRLTVV.